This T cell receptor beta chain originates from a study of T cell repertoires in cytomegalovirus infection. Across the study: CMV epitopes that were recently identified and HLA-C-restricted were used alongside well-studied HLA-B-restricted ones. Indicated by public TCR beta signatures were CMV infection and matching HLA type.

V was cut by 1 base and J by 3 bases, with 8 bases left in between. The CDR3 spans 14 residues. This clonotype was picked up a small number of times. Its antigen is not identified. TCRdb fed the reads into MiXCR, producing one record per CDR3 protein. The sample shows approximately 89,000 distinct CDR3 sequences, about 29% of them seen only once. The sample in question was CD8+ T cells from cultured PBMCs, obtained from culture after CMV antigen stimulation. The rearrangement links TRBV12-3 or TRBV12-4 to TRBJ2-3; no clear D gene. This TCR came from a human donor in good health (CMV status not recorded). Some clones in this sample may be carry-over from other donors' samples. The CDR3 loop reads CASSLDHETDTQYF. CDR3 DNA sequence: TGTGCCAGCAGTTTAGATCACGAGACAGATACGCAGTATTTT.